Given below is one T cell receptor (beta chain) in context. Its cognate antigen has yet to be identified. Within one base of it there is no much larger clone, and no base qualities were kept. The sample comes from a study of PD-L1 blockade in urothelial cancer (dated by TCRdb to the late 2010s). Context from the whole study: All patients started therapy at some point between 2014 and 2016 and received atezolizumab 1,200 mg intravenously every 3 weeks. Progression-free survival longer than 6 months counted as durable clinical benefit, and TCR features were additionally tested against both progression-free and overall survival. Blood samples were analyzed at two time points: 3 weeks after treatment start (second dose) and 6 weeks after treatment start. About 90% of the roughly 29 patients were identified as males with urothelial cancer of bladder origin, and a prior smoking history was reported by 18 of 29 patients. Under ten patients achieved durable clinical benefit and approximately 20 did not. Pretreatment tumor samples, along with matched peripheral blood collected serially before and after atezolizumab treatment, underwent TCR sequencing. Blood samples gave a median of around 140,000 T cells and some 83,000 unique TCRs, with a median clonality of approximately 0.08. In the same patients, pretreatment tumors underwent whole exome sequencing and RNA sequencing in addition to TCR sequencing. An exploratory multi-omic analysis was conducted of the somatic, immune and clinical correlates of response to PD-L1 blockade with atezolizumab in urothelial cancer. Some 30 patients had pretreatment blood TCR-seq, some 25 had at least one posttreatment blood collection, and some 25 had tumor TCR-seq. An ECOG performance status of 0 or 1 was recorded for the patients, and 0 to 3 prior chemotherapy regimens had been received by the patients.

The paper as a whole reports these results and caveats: Because the sample size was small (n ≈ 27) and many exploratory analyses were performed, the results are intended to be hypothesis-generating. Among patients with durable benefit, tumor-associated TCR clones showed greater expansion in peripheral blood 3 weeks after treatment started (n ≈ 21, p = 0.022). A pretreatment peripheral blood TCR clonality below the median was linked to improved progression-free and overall survival.

Each PCR received spiked-in synthetic TCR analog templates so that absolute template abundance could be estimated from read counts. The immunoSEQ assay was used to amplify TCRbeta CDR3 regions from genomic DNA with bias-controlled V and J gene primers. Sequencing of rearranged TCRbeta segments was performed at approximately 20X coverage. In the original analysis: Clustering was used to correct sequencing errors, and CDR3s were annotated against IMGT to assign V, D and J genes. Only productive TCRbeta rearrangements were used in downstream analyses, excluding out-of-frame or stop-codon sequences. To compute clonality, Shannon entropy was normalized by the log of the number of unique productive sequences and then subtracted from one. Clones differing between time points or between blood and tumor were identified by Fisher's exact test with Benjamini-Hochberg correction at adjusted p below 0.01. In its TCRdb copy, this immuneACCESS table keeps in-frame sequences only and misses some clones. Where compared with another copy, unresolved V genes explain less than half of these, and the others have no known cause. The V and J calls and the clone size are those of that table, but D and trimming were determined from the DNA. In this sample the table shows some 52,000 clones, nearly 85% of which occur a single time. About 6% of the sample goes to the ten largest clones.

From the cysteine through the phenylalanine, the CDR3 covers 14 amino acids. Only the CDR3 DNA is retained, 42 bases long and in frame from the first base. According to the germline V gene, CDR1 reads LGHNA and CDR2 reads YNFKEQ. The germline V and J ends show losses of 1 base and 8 bases respectively, and no gene match explains 4 bases of the junction. The cohort included some 30 patients with locally advanced or metastatic urothelial carcinoma who were treated at Memorial Sloan Kettering on a trial protocol. Peripheral blood mononuclear cells were collected from each patient pretreatment and during treatment, giving between 1 and 8 total time points per patient. The Qiagen DNeasy Blood extraction kit was used to purify genomic DNA from total PBMCs and tumor samples. PBMCs were collected pretreatment and during treatment, and were isolated and stored as previously described.

This sequence uses TRBV4-2 and TRBJ2-2; 7 junctional bases match TRBD2. The TCR was taken from a middle-aged man with urothelial cancer. The input for sequencing was PBMCs, taken around atezolizumab (anti-PD-L1) treatment. The CDR3 amino acid sequence is: CASSQVAGVGELFF. The DNA sequence is given as TGTGCCAGCAGCCAAGTGGCGGGAGTTGGGGAGCTGTTTTTT.